This is a list of T cell receptor beta chains from one sample in a study of blood T cell repertoires in COVID-19. The method was immunoSEQ multiplex PCR; TCRdb's version includes in-frame clones alone and lacks a portion of them. Of 240,000 or so clones listed, approximately 90% are singletons. Sequenced: PBMCs or T cells enriched from blood (not recorded which). All receptors derive from a man in his fifties or sixties who had been exposed to COVID-19. CDR3s include the opening cysteine and the closing phenylalanine or tryptophan. A D gene is named only where the DNA matches it firmly. Clone size is not always given. Where it is, it says once, few, many or a class for expanded clones.

cdr3_aa cdr3_nt clone_size d_call j_call v_call
CASSPPQQGWTDTQYF TGTGCCAGCTCACCACCCCAGCAGGGATGGACAGATACGCAGTATTTT - - TRBJ2-3 TRBV18
CASSPGTASPLHF TGTGCCAGCAGTCCAGGGACAGCCTCACCCCTCCACTTT - TRBD1 TRBJ1-6 TRBV12-3/TRBV12-4
CASSSRTNLAGGVPDTQYF TGTGCCAGCAGCTCACGCACGAACTTGGCGGGGGGGGTACCAGATACGCAGTATTTT - TRBD2 TRBJ2-3 TRBV7-8
CATSDIGVGNQPQHF TGTGCCACCAGTGATATCGGGGTGGGCAATCAGCCCCAGCATTTT - - TRBJ1-5 TRBV24-1
CASSSGGENTEAFF TGCGCCAGCAGCTCAGGGGGTGAAAACACTGAAGCTTTCTTT - TRBD1 TRBJ1-1 TRBV5-1
CASGSSTSTDTQYF TGTGCCAGCGGGAGCTCAACTAGCACAGATACGCAGTATTTT - - TRBJ2-3 TRBV11-3
CASSPYGQAMNTEAFF TGTGCCAGCAGCCCTTATGGGCAGGCCATGAACACTGAAGCTTTCTTT - - TRBJ1-1 TRBV14
CASSEHLDRFYGYTF TGTGCCAGCAGTGAGCACCTCGACAGATTCTATGGCTACACCTTC once - TRBJ1-2 TRBV6-1
CASSRAGDLLTGFGYTF TGCGCCAGCAGCCGGGCAGGCGACCTCTTGACAGGGTTTGGCTACACCTTC - TRBD1 TRBJ1-2 TRBV5-1
CASSLRTSGRLDTDTQYF TGTGCCAGCAGCCTAAGGACTAGCGGGAGGCTGGACACAGATACGCAGTATTTT few TRBD2 TRBJ2-3 TRBV7-9